At least ten counts were recorded for the clone carrying this TCR beta chain. Antigen: not known. This sample was included in a study of T cells in Graves' hyperthyroidism and ophthalmopathy. The overall study: At the time of initial diagnosis and before any treatment, peripheral blood was collected.

General observations from the study: The model identified upcoming ophthalmopathy a median around 6 months ahead of onset.

Trimming cost V 5 bases and J 4 bases; bases outside gene matches: 3. Per the germline V gene, CDR1 is MNHNS and CDR2 is SASEGT. CDR3 size: 13 residues. Researchers amplified the TCR beta CDR3 regions from RNA transcripts. First-round RT-PCR with HTBI primers amplified the TCR CDR3 region. TCRdb processed the multiplex PCR reads anew with MiXCR; each CDR3 protein has one entry. The sample lists more than 300,000 distinct CDR3 sequences; about 18% were seen once. This chain links TRBV6-1 with TRBJ1-1; 8 positions agree with TRBD1. This TCR came from a man aged 18 to 35 with Graves' ophthalmopathy. Sequences were obtained from blood. The CDR3 here is CASSTDRGTEAFF. In nucleotides, the CDR3 is TGTGCCAGCAGTACCGACAGGGGCACTGAAGCTTTCTTT.